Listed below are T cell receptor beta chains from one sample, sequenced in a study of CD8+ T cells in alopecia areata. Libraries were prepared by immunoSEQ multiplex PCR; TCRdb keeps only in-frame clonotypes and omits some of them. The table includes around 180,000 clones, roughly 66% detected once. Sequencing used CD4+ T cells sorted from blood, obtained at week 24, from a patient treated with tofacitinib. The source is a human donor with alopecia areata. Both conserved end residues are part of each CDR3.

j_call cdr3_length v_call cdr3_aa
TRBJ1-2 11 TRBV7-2 CASSPPPGETF
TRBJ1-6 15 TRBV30 CAWRGSGQLNSPLHF
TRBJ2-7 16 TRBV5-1 CASSTGWGRPSYEQYF
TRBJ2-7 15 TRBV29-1 CSVEVPGGDPREQYF
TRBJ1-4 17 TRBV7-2 CASSLQPGVGTNEKLFF
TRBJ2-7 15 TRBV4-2 CASSQGARTSYEQYF
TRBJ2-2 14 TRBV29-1 CSVVTTGSTGELFF
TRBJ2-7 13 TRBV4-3 CASSQEPGSEQYF
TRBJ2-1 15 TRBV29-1 CSVALGQGRGNEQFF
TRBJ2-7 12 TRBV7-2 CASSFSEYEQYF
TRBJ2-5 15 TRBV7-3 CASSQIGTAQETQYF
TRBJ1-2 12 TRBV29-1 CSVEGSSHGYTF
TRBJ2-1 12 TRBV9 CASSVALSEQFF
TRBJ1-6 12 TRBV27 CASGRNNSPLHF
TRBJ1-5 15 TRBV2 CASSEMGQDNQPQHF
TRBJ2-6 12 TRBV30 CALTYGANVLTF
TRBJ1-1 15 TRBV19 CAIKGDGGRRTEAFF
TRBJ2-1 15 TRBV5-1 CASSLSAGHYNEQFF